This T cell receptor (beta chain) was retrieved from a study of blood T cell repertoires in COVID-19. The CDR3 consists of 19 residues. Germline trimming cut 5 bases from V and 1 base from J; bases unmatched to any gene: 10. CDR1 and CDR2 from the germline V gene are SGHTA and FQGNSA. How the authors handled the data: Reference gene primer amplification in the assay estimated nucleated cell counts. The table came from immunoSEQ multiplex PCR; TCRdb's copy has only in-frame clones and leaves some out. D and trimming come from the DNA, and the V and J calls and clone size come from that table. Of some 240,000 clones listed, roughly 83% are singletons.

The chain couples TRBV7-2 to TRBJ2-3; TRBD2 aligns across 15 bases. The material sequenced was peripheral blood. This TCR came from a woman older than 75 with acute or convalescent COVID-19. CDR3 protein: CASSLTGLAGGRGTDTQYF. In nucleotides, the CDR3 is TGTGCCAGCAGCCTTACCGGACTAGCGGGGGGGCGGGGCACAGATACGCAGTATTTT.